The 13 T cell receptor beta chains below all came from one sample that was sequenced in a study of cytomegalovirus exposure and HLA in healthy donors. Use of 60 Vbeta and 13 Jbeta primers characterized the PCR. Some clones are missing from TCRdb's copy, which holds only in-frame ones; the method was immunoSEQ multiplex PCR. Of about 84,000 clones detected, around three fifths appear once; the ten largest clones hold 15%. Input material: PBMCs. The receptors come from a woman aged 40 to 50 in good health and CMV-seropositive.

J is TRBJ2-1 and V is TRBV7-9; tentative D call: TRBD2 (5 bases). Trimming removed 5 bases at V and 5 bases at J, with 16 bases between. The germline V gene encodes CDR1 SEHNR and CDR2 FQNEAQ (reference sequence). The CDR3 loop spans 15 amino acids. CDR3 region: CASSKVEGDNNEQFF. DNA for the CDR3: TGTGCCAGCAGCAAGGTAGAGGGAGATAACAATGAGCAGTTCTTC.

The chain uses TRBV7-9 and TRBJ1-5, with 7 bases matching TRBD1. This CDR3 contains 15 residues. CDR1 is SEHNR, CDR2 FQNEAQ, per germline (reference sequence). The junction had 8 bases not matched to a gene; V was cut back by 5 bases and J by 4 bases. CDR3 loop: CASSPGQAQNQPQHF. DNA of the CDR3: TGTGCCAGCAGCCCTGGACAGGCTCAGAATCAGCCCCAGCATTTT.

The chain recombines TRBV4-3 with TRBJ2-7; 10 positions match TRBD2. J gave up 0 bases and V 0 bases, and 8 bases lay outside the gene matches. The CDR3 consists of 18 residues. In germline, CDR1 is LGHNA, CDR2 YSLEER. CDR3: CASSQDYKAGGSSYEQYF. Here the CDR3 DNA reads TGCGCCAGCAGCCAAGATTACAAAGCGGGAGGGAGCTCCTACGAGCAGTACTTC.

The chain is built from TRBV6-6 and TRBJ2-5, with 9 positions matching TRBD1. CDR3 length: 14 amino acids. V gave up 4 bases and J gave up 5 bases; unmatched junction bases: 5. Germline values: CDR1 MNHNY, CDR2 SVGAGI (reference sequence). DNA of the CDR3: TGTGCCAGCAGTTTGGGGACAGGGAGGGAGACCCAGTACTTC. As protein: CASSLGTGRETQYF.

This chain uses TRBV5-1 with TRBJ1-2, with D hard to call. The CDR3 runs to 16 residues. V was pared by 0 bases and J by 0 bases, with 12 bases between. Germline V lookup: CDR1 SGHRS, CDR2 YFSETQ. The CDR3 region has the DNA TGCGCCAGCAGCTTGGAGCTCGCGACATCTAACTATGGCTACACCTTC. Encoded protein: CASSLELATSNYGYTF.

The rearrangement joins TRBV6-4 to TRBJ2-5, with D perhaps matching TRBD2 (6 bases). The CDR3 has 14 residues. Trimming pared 7 bases from V and 3 bases from J, leaving 15 bases between. Germline CDR1 reads MRHNA; CDR2 reads SNTAGT. The CDR3 DNA sequence: TGTGCCAGCAAAAGGACGGGAGACAAAGAGACCCAGTACTTC. Its protein is CASKRTGDKETQYF.

The rearrangement uses TRBV28 and TRBJ2-5; 8 nucleotides agree with TRBD1. The V and J ends lost 5 bases and 5 bases, in that order; junction bases with no gene match: 10. The CDR3 runs 15 residues. In germline, CDR1 is MDHEN, CDR2 SYDVKM. In DNA, the CDR3 is TGTGCCAGCAGTCCGCTCCGGACAGGGTTTGAGACCCAGTACTTC. Amino acid sequence: CASSPLRTGFETQYF.

Ten or more counts support this clone. The chain uses TRBV10-3 and TRBJ1-2; the D gene is possibly TRBD1 (5 bases). Germline V gene sequence: CDR1 ENHRY, CDR2 SYGVKD. This CDR3 is built from 17 residues. With 3 bases removed from V and 2 bases from J, the gap between germline ends came to 19 bases. The CDR3 spells CAISEGDLTLSNYGYTF. CDR3 coding DNA: TGTGCCATCAGTGAAGGGGATTTAACACTCTCGAACTATGGCTACACCTTC.

This rearrangement joins TRBV6-1 to TRBJ2-5; no clear D. In germline, CDR1 is MNHNS, CDR2 SASEGT. Trimming took 4 bases from V and 2 from J, leaving 8 bases between them. There are 13 residues in the CDR3. The CDR3 loop is CASSGQIQETQYF. As DNA, the CDR3 is TGTGCCAGCAGTGGGCAGATACAAGAGACCCAGTACTTC.

This rearrangement joins TRBV30 to TRBJ2-7, with TRBD2 identical over 7 bases. CDR1 GTSNPN and CDR2 SVGIG come from the germline V gene (reference sequence). The CDR3 runs 14 residues. The V and J ends lost 0 bases and 3 bases, in that order; junction bases with no gene match: 5. In DNA form, the CDR3 reads TGTGCCTGGAGTGTAGCGGGGTTCATCTACGAGCAGTACTTC. It encodes CAWSVAGFIYEQYF.

V gene TRBV4-3 combines with J gene TRBJ2-1, with D possibly matching TRBD2 (6 bases). There are 15 residues in the CDR3. Germline assignment: CDR1 LGHNA and CDR2 YSLEER. Trimming cost V 1 base and J 4 bases, with 11 bases left between them. This chain's CDR3 is CASSQVSSAYNEQFF. The CDR3, as DNA: TGCGCCAGCAGCCAAGTATCTAGCGCTTACAATGAGCAGTTCTTC.

The J gene is TRBJ1-4, the V gene TRBV4-3, with 10 nucleotides matching TRBD1. This CDR3 spans 19 amino acids. J was trimmed by 10 bases and V by 5 bases; bases with no gene match: 22. Germline V CDR1 and CDR2: LGHNA, YSLEER. CDR3 region: CASSSQGQGFNSGRGKLFF. In nucleotides, the CDR3 is TGCGCCAGCAGCTCTCAGGGACAGGGGTTTAATAGTGGGAGAGGAAAACTGTTTTTT.

This rearrangement joins TRBV5-4 to TRBJ2-7; 12 nucleotides line up with TRBD2. Germline loops: CDR1 SGHNT, CDR2 YYREEE (reference sequence). With 0 bases clipped from V and 3 bases from J, the junction kept 1 base outside the gene matches. The CDR3 runs to 15 residues. CDR3 nucleotide sequence: TGTGCCAGCAGCTTGGGACTAGCGGGAGTCTACGAGCAGTACTTC. It is translated as CASSLGLAGVYEQYF.